This T cell receptor (beta chain) emerged from a study of T cell responses to AZD1222 COVID-19 vaccine. Whole-study findings and limits: At study baseline, merely several AZD1222 recipients were seropositive.

TCRdb's table, derived via immunoSEQ multiplex PCR, lists solely in-frame clones and lacks some. The table records tens of thousands of clones, 92% of them present only once. The CDR3 extends over 20 amino acids. Trimming pared 4 bases from V and 13 bases from J, leaving 35 bases between. Germline assignment: CDR1 MDHEN and CDR2 SYDVKM. As to this clone: Its antigen is unidentified.

The sequenced sample was peripheral blood, obtained 28 days after the second AZD1222 dose. This receptor was taken from an adult who received the AZD1222 COVID-19 vaccine. V usage is TRBV28 and J usage is TRBJ1-6, with TRBD1 as a possible D gene (6 bases). Written as DNA, the CDR3 is TGTGCCAGCAGTTCTATGGCAGGGGATGACGGAGAAGAAGGGGGGAGCCCCCTCCACTTT. Translation: CASSSMAGDDGEEGGSPLHF.